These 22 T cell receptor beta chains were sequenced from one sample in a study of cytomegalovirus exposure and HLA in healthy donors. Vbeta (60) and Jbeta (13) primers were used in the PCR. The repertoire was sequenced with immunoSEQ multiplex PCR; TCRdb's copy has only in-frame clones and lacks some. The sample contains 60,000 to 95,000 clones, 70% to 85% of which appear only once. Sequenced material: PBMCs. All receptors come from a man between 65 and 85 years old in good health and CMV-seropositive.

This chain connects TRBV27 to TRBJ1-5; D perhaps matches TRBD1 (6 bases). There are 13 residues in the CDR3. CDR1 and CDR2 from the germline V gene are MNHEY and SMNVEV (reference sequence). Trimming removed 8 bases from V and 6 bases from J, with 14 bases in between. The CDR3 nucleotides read TGTGCCAGCGGGAGGGGGGAGGGTCAGCCCCAGCATTTT. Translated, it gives CASGRGEGQPQHF.

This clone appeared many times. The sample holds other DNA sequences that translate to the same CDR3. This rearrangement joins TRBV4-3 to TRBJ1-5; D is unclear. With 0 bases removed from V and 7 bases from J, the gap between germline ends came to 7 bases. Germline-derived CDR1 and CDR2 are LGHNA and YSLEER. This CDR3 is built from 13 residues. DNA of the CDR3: TGCGCCAGCAGCCAAGATGAGAACCAGCCCCAGCATTTT. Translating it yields CASSQDENQPQHF.

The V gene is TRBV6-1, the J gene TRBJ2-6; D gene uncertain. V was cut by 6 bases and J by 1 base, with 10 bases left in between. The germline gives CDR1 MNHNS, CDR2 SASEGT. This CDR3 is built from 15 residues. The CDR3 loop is CASRPSLSGANVLTF. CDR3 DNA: TGTGCCAGCAGGCCTAGTTTGTCTGGGGCCAACGTCCTGACTTTC.

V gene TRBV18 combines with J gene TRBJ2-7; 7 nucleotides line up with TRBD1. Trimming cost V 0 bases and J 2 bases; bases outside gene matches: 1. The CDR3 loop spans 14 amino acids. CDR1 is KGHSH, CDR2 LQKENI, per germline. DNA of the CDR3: TGTGCCAGCTCACCACCGGGACAGACCTACGAGCAGTACTTC. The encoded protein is CASSPPGQTYEQYF.

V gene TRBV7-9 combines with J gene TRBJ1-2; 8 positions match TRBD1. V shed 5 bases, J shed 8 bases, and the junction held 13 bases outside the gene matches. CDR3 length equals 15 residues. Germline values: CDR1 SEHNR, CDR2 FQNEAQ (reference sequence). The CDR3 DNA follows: TGTGCCAGCAGCCTCTACGCCGAGACAGGGGCCGGCTACACCTTC. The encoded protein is CASSLYAETGAGYTF.

In nucleotides, the CDR3 is TGTGCCAGTAGTAGGGGACAGGGTGGGACTGAAGCTTTCTTT. This encodes CASSRGQGGTEAFF. The chain links TRBV19 to TRBJ1-1, with 9 bases that match TRBD1. Germline loops: CDR1 LNHDA, CDR2 SQIVND (reference sequence). This CDR3 comprises 14 residues. Trimming cost V 4 bases and J 5 bases; bases outside gene matches: 5. The full variable domain, rest sourced from reference TRBV19 and TRBJ1-1, is DGGITQSPKYLFRKEGQNVTLSCEQNLNHDAMYWYRQDPGQGLRLIYYSQIVNDFQKGDIAEGYSVSREKKESFPLTVTSAQKNPTAFYLCASSRGQGGTEAFFGQGTRLTVV.

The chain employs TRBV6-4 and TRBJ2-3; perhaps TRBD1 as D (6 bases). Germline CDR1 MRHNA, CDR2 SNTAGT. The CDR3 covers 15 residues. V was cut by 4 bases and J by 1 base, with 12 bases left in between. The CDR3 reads CASSASTGGTDTQYF. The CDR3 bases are TGTGCCAGCAGTGCCTCGACAGGCGGCACAGATACGCAGTATTTT.

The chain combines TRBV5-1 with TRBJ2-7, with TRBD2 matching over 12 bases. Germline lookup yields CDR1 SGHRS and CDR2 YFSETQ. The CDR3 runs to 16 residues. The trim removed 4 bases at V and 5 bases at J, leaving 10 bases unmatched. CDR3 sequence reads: CASSLSPTSGGNEQYF. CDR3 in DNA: TGCGCCAGCAGCCTCTCGCCGACTAGCGGGGGAAACGAGCAGTACTTC.

The CDR3: CASSQGRGGGRGSEKLFF. CDR3 DNA: TGCGCCAGCAGCCAAGGCCGGGGCGGGGGCCGCGGTTCGGAAAAACTGTTTTTT. The V gene is TRBV4-1, the J gene TRBJ1-4, with D possibly TRBD1 on 6 matching bases. This CDR3 comprises 18 residues. Germline V gives CDR1 MGHRA, CDR2 YSYEKL. Trimming shortened V by 1 base and J by 8 bases, and 23 bases separated the two germline ends.

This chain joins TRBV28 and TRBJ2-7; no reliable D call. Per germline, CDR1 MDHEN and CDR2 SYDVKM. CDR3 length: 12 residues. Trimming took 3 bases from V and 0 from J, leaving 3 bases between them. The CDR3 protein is CASSFSSYEQYF. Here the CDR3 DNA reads TGTGCCAGCAGTTTTAGCTCCTACGAGCAGTACTTC.

The CDR3: CASSEWAEYNSPLHF. The CDR3 nucleotides are TGTGCCAGCAGTGAATGGGCAGAGTATAATTCACCCCTCCACTTT. The rearrangement uses TRBV6-1 and TRBJ1-6; D is uncertain. The germline V gene encodes CDR1 MNHNS and CDR2 SASEGT. The CDR3 has 15 residues. Between the trimmed V and J ends, which lost 2 bases and 4 bases, there was a span of 9 bases.

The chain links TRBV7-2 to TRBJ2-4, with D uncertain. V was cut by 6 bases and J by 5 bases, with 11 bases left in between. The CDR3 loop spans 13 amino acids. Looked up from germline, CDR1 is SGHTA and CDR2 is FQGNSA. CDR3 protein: CASSGNTENIQYF. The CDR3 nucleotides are TGTGCCAGCAGTGGAAACACAGAAAACATTCAGTACTTC.

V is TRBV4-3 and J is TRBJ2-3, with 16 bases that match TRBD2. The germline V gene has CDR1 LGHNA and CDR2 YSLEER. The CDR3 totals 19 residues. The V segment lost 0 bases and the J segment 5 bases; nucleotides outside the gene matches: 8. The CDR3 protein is CASSQDPGTSGGAGDTQYF. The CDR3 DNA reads TGCGCCAGCAGCCAAGACCCCGGGACTAGCGGGGGGGCGGGAGATACGCAGTATTTT.

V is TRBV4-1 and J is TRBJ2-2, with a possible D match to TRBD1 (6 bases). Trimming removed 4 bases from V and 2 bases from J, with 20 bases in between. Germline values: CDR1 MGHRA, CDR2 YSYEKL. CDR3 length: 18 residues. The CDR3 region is CASSPPDRRMSNTGELFF. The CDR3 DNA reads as TGCGCCAGCAGCCCGCCCGACAGGCGCATGTCTAACACCGGGGAGCTGTTTTTT.

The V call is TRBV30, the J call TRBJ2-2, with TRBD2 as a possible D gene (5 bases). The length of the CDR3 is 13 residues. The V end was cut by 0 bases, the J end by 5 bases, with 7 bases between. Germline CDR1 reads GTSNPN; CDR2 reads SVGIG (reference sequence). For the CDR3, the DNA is TGTGCCTGGAGTGTAGAGGGAACCGGGGAGCTGTTTTTT. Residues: CAWSVEGTGELFF.

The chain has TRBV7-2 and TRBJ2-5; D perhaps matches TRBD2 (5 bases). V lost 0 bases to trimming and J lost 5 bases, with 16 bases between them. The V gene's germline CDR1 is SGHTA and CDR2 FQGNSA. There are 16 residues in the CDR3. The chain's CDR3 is CASSLAAGGGWETQYF. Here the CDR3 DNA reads TGTGCCAGCAGCTTAGCTGCGGGCGGCGGGTGGGAGACCCAGTACTTC.

CDR3 sequence: CASSRTGVDQPQHF. CDR3 DNA sequence: TGTGCCAGCAGCCGGACAGGTGTTGATCAGCCCCAGCATTTT. The V gene is TRBV5-6, the J gene TRBJ1-5; 7 bases align to TRBD1. The CDR3 consists of 14 residues. Germline assignment: CDR1 SGHDT and CDR2 YYEEEE. V gave up 4 bases and J gave up 5 bases; unmatched junction bases: 6.

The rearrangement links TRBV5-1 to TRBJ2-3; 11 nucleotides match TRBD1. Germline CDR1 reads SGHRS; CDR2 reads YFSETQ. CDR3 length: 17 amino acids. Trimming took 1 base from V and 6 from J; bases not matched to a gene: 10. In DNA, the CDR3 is TGCGCCAGCAGCTTGACCCCCGGGACAGGGGGTGTTGATACGCAGTATTTT. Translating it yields CASSLTPGTGGVDTQYF.

This CDR3 reads CASSLFEGAGEKLFF. CDR3 DNA sequence: TGTGCCAGCAGTTTATTTGAGGGGGCAGGTGAAAAACTGTTTTTT. V is TRBV27 and J is TRBJ1-4, with 7 bases matching TRBD1. The germline V gene has CDR1 MNHEY and CDR2 SMNVEV (reference sequence). The CDR3 totals 15 residues. V shed 1 base and J 7 bases; nucleotides not matched to a gene: 6.

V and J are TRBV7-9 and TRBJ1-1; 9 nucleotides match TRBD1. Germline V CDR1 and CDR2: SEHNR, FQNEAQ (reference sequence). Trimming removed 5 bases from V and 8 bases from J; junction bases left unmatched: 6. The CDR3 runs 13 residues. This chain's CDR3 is CASSARQGEEAFF. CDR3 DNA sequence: TGTGCCAGCAGCGCCAGACAGGGGGAGGAAGCTTTCTTT.

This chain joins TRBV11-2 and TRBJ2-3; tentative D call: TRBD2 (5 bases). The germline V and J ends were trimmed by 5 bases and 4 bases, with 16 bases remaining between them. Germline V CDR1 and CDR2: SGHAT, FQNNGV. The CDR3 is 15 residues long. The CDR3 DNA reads TGTGCCAGCAGCCCCCGTGGTAGCGTTCCAGATACGCAGTATTTT. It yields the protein CASSPRGSVPDTQYF.

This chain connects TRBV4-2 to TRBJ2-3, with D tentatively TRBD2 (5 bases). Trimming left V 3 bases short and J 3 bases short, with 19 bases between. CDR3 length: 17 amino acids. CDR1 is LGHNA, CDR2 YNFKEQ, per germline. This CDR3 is CASSQEEGSSATDTQYF. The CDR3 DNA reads TGTGCCAGCAGCCAGGAAGAGGGTAGCAGCGCTACAGATACGCAGTATTTT.